This entry lists 14 T cell receptor beta chains sequenced from one sample in a study of shared clonotypes between healthy human individuals. The table came from immunoSEQ multiplex PCR; TCRdb's copy has only in-frame clones and leaves some out. The sample yields over 700,000 clones, around 77% seen once. Sequencing was performed on memory CD4+ T cells sorted from blood. Subset meaning: CD45RA-negative fraction. All receptors derive from a woman in her twenties or thirties in good health.

The chain combines TRBV4-1 with TRBJ2-7; unclear D gene. Germline V CDR1 and CDR2: MGHRA, YSYEKL. This CDR3 comprises 17 residues. The V and J ends lost 4 bases and 0 bases respectively, with 19 bases between them. CDR3 DNA sequence: TGCGCCAGCAGCCCCTTAGCACTGCGAAAGAGCTCCTACGAGCAGTACTTC. Translating it yields CASSPLALRKSSYEQYF.

This chain uses TRBV6-5 with TRBJ2-7, with 9 bases matching TRBD2. J lost 3 bases, V lost 5 bases, and 8 bases had no gene match. Per the germline V gene, CDR1 is MNHEY and CDR2 is SVGAGI. CDR3 size: 15 residues. CDR3 residues: CASSTPLAGNYEQYF. CDR3 DNA sequence: TGTGCCAGCAGTACCCCCCTAGCGGGAAACTACGAGCAGTACTTC.

As concerns this clone: Other DNA sequences in this sample translate to the same CDR3. This chain uses TRBV28 with TRBJ1-1; 9 bases are shared with TRBD1. Germline-derived CDR1 and CDR2 are MDHEN and SYDVKM. The CDR3 totals 14 residues. J gave up 7 bases and V 2 bases, and 5 bases lay outside the gene matches. CDR3 DNA: TGTGCCAGCAGTTTACTCCCGGGACAGGGTGAAGCTTTCTTT. This gives the protein CASSLLPGQGEAFF.

The rearrangement uses TRBV28 and TRBJ2-7; maybe TRBD1 (6 bases). The V and J ends lost 4 bases and 0 bases respectively, with 13 bases between them. The CDR3 extends over 15 amino acids. Germline CDR1 reads MDHEN; CDR2 reads SYDVKM. The CDR3 DNA reads as TGTGCCAGCAGTTCCCACAGGGTTAGCTCCTACGAGCAGTACTTC. Encoded protein: CASSSHRVSSYEQYF.

This clone was seen once. V and J are TRBV2 and TRBJ2-3, with 8 bases matching TRBD1. V lost 6 bases to trimming and J lost 1 base; unmatched junction nucleotides: 6. Germline values: CDR1 SNHLY, CDR2 FYNNEI. The CDR3 has 15 amino acids. CDR3: CASRLQGAGTDTQYF. The CDR3 DNA reads TGTGCCAGCAGACTCCAGGGGGCCGGCACAGATACGCAGTATTTT.

V and J are TRBV15 and TRBJ2-1; maybe TRBD1 (6 bases). The V gene lost 0 bases and the J gene lost 1 base, with 7 bases spanning the gap. Germline values: CDR1 LNHNV, CDR2 YYDKDF (reference sequence). CDR3 length: 15 residues. The CDR3, as DNA: TGTGCCACCAGCAGAGAACAGGGATCCTACAATGAGCAGTTCTTC. The encoded protein is CATSREQGSYNEQFF.

V gene TRBV5-6 combines with J gene TRBJ2-2; possibly TRBD1 or TRBD2 for D (5 bases each). Germline CDR1 reads SGHDT; CDR2 reads YYEEEE. V was pared by 7 bases and J by 1 base, with 8 bases between. The CDR3 has 13 amino acids. The DNA of the CDR3 is TGTGCCAGCGGGACCATGAACACCGGGGAGCTGTTTTTT. This encodes CASGTMNTGELFF.

The genes are TRBV10-3 and TRBJ1-3; no firm D call. The CDR3 has 15 residues. The V gene lost 3 bases and the J gene lost 4 bases, with 13 bases spanning the gap. CDR1 ENHRY and CDR2 SYGVKD come from the germline V gene. This CDR3 is CAISDPPVSGNTIYF. As DNA, the CDR3 is TGTGCCATCAGTGACCCTCCGGTATCCGGAAACACCATATATTTT.

This sequence joins TRBV5-1 and TRBJ2-1, with TRBD2 as a possible D gene (5 bases). Trimming stripped 1 base from V and 2 bases from J, with 7 bases between. The CDR3 sequence is 14 residues long. Per the germline V gene, CDR1 is SGHRS and CDR2 is YFSETQ. The CDR3 DNA sequence: TGCGCCAGCAGCTTGTCAGCGGCCTACAATGAGCAGTTCTTC. Translated, it gives CASSLSAAYNEQFF. The full variable domain, completed using reference TRBV5-1 and TRBJ2-1, is KAGVTQTPRYLIKTRGQQVTLSCSPISGHRSVSWYQQTPGQGLQFLFEYFSETQRNKGNFPGRFSGRQFSNSRSEMNVSTLELGDSALYLCASSLSAAYNEQFFGPGTRLTVL.

The chain has TRBV5-1 and TRBJ2-5; D assignment may be TRBD1 or TRBD2 (5 bases each). Trimming removed 1 base from V and 2 bases from J, with 21 bases in between. Germline V lookup: CDR1 SGHRS, CDR2 YFSETQ. The CDR3 totals 18 residues. The chain's CDR3 is CASSLPGTDSGGQETQYF. The CDR3 DNA follows: TGCGCCAGCAGCTTGCCCGGGACGGACTCCGGAGGTCAAGAGACCCAGTACTTC.

The chain employs TRBV10-3 and TRBJ2-4, with a possible D match to TRBD1 (6 bases). Germline V gene data show CDR1 as ENHRY and CDR2 as SYGVKD. The CDR3 contains 18 residues. V gave up 3 bases and J gave up 0 bases, with 18 bases separating them. In DNA, the CDR3 is TGTGCCATCAGTGAAGGGACACTTAAGCACCGAGCCAAAAACATTCAGTACTTC. Protein sequence: CAISEGTLKHRAKNIQYF.

This clone appeared a few times. This sample also contains other DNA sequences that code for the same CDR3. The chain links TRBV5-1 to TRBJ2-5, with 8 nucleotides matching TRBD1. The CDR3 loop spans 16 amino acids. The junction had 9 bases not matched to a gene; V was cut back by 0 bases and J by 5 bases. Germline CDR1 and CDR2: SGHRS and YFSETQ. The CDR3 region has the DNA TGCGCCAGCAGCTTGGTTCAGGGGGCTGCCGTGGAGACCCAGTACTTC. Protein sequence: CASSLVQGAAVETQYF.

The V gene is TRBV18, the J gene TRBJ2-4, with D perhaps TRBD2 (7 bases). Germline assignment: CDR1 KGHSH and CDR2 LQKENI. V was clipped by 5 bases and J by 5 bases, with 19 bases between them. The CDR3 contains 16 residues. CDR3 DNA sequence: TGTGCCAGCTCATCCCGAGGCGGGGGCCATGAAAACATTCAGTACTTC. Its translation: CASSSRGGGHENIQYF.

The chain combines TRBV7-9 with TRBJ2-7, with 11 bases fitting TRBD2. V shed 5 bases and J 5 bases; nucleotides not matched to a gene: 8. Germline V gene sequence: CDR1 SEHNR, CDR2 FQNEAQ (reference sequence). The CDR3 totals 15 residues. CDR3 sequence: CASSPQLAGAHEQYF. CDR3 nucleotides: TGTGCCAGCAGCCCACAACTAGCGGGAGCCCACGAGCAGTACTTC.